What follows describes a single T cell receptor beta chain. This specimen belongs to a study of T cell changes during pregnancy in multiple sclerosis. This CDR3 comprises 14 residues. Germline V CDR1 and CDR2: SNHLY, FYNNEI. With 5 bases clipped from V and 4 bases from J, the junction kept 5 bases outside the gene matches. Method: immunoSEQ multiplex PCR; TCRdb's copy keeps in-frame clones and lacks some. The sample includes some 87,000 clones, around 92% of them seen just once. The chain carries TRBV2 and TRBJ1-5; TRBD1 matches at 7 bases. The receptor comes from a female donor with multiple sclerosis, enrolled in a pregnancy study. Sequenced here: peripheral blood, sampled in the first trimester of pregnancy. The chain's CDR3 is CASSPTGTNQPQHF. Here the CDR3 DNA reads TGTGCCAGCAGTCCGACAGGGACTAATCAGCCCCAGCATTTT.